Listed below are T cell receptor beta chains from one sample, sequenced in a study of blood T cell repertoires in COVID-19. The assay was immunoSEQ multiplex PCR, and TCRdb's table has in-frame clones only and misses some. The sample comprises approximately 130,000 clones, roughly 71% of which are singletons, and about 18% rests with the top ten. The sequenced sample consisted of peripheral blood. The receptor set was obtained from a man older than 75 with acute or convalescent COVID-19. Both conserved end residues are part of each CDR3. Fields, in order: J gene, D gene, clone size, V gene, CDR3 DNA, CDR3 protein. The D gene is left open where the match is weak. A clone size is listed for some rows: how often the clone was seen (once, few, many), or a class if it is expanded.

TRBJ1-5 | TRBD1 | . | TRBV5-1 | TGCGCCAGCAGGTTTGGGACAGGGCAGGGTCAGCCCCAGCATTTT | CASRFGTGQGQPQHF
TRBJ1-3 | . | . | TRBV5-4 | TGTGCCAGCAGCTTGGATCCAGGGCCGGCTGGAAACACCATATATTTT | CASSLDPGPAGNTIYF
TRBJ1-5 | . | once | TRBV6-5 | TGTGCCAGCAGCGAGACGGGGTACAATCAGCCCCAGCATTTT | CASSETGYNQPQHF
TRBJ2-7 | . | . | TRBV5-1 | TGCGCCAGCAGCTTGGGGGCGGGACAGTCCTACGAGCAGTACTTC | CASSLGAGQSYEQYF
TRBJ1-1 | . | . | TRBV18 | TGTGCCAGCTCAGACTCCCAAAGAGGCACTGAAGCTTTCTTT | CASSDSQRGTEAFF
TRBJ2-3 | TRBD2 | . | TRBV7-8 | TGTGCCAGCAGCGCCAGGGCCGGGACTAGCGGAATCACAGATACGCAGTATTTT | CASSARAGTSGITDTQYF
TRBJ2-2 | . | . | TRBV5-4 | TGTGCCAGCAGCGCGCAGAACACCGGGGAGCTGTTTTTT | CASSAQNTGELFF
TRBJ2-5 | . | . | TRBV24-1 | TGTGCCACCAGCGCCCCAGGGGTGGAGACCCAGTACTTC | CATSAPGVETQYF
TRBJ2-5 | TRBD1 | . | TRBV6-5 | TGTGCCAGCAGTTCCGGGACAGTACAAGAGACCCAGTACTTC | CASSSGTVQETQYF
TRBJ2-3 | TRBD1 | . | TRBV7-9 | TGTGCCAGCAGCTTGGACAGGGAACCGTATTTT | CASSLDREPYF
TRBJ2-3 | TRBD2 | . | TRBV28 | TGTGCCAGTGAACCGGGACTAGCGGGGGGCCATCGCACAGATACGCAGTATTTT | CASEPGLAGGHRTDTQYF
TRBJ1-2 | TRBD1 | . | TRBV28 | TGTGCCAGCAGTTCGCTAGGGACAGGGAGCTATGGCTACACCTTC | CASSSLGTGSYGYTF
TRBJ2-7 | TRBD1 | . | TRBV10-3 | TGTGCCACCGGGACAGGGTTGTCCACCTACGAGCAGTACTTC | CATGTGLSTYEQYF
TRBJ2-5 | . | . | TRBV4-3 | TGCGCCAGCAGCCAAGAAGTAGGACAGCAAGAGACCCAGTACTTC | CASSQEVGQQETQYF
TRBJ2-7 | TRBD1 | . | TRBV30 | TGTGCCTGGAGTGGACAGGGTGGCTACGAGCAGTACTTC | CAWSGQGGYEQYF
TRBJ2-3 | TRBD2 | . | TRBV5-1 | TGCGCCAGCAGCTTGGGATTAGCGGGGGGCCCGCGGTCGAGAACGCAGTATTTT | CASSLGLAGGPRSRTQYF
TRBJ2-3 | TRBD1 | . | TRBV5-1 | TGCGCCAGCAGCGCGGGACAGGGGGGGCCAGATACGCAGTATTTT | CASSAGQGGPDTQYF
TRBJ2-6 | TRBD1 | . | TRBV5-5 | TGTGCCAGCAGCTTGTCCGGGACAGCGAACTCTGGGGCCAACGTCCTGACTTTC | CASSLSGTANSGANVLTF
TRBJ2-7 | . | . | TRBV6-6 | TGTGCCAGCGGCTCGGGGAGCTCCTACGAGCAGTACTTC | CASGSGSSYEQYF
TRBJ2-6 | TRBD2 | . | TRBV6-5 | TGTGCCAGCGAGCGGGGGCGATCGGGGGCCAACGTCCTGACTTTC | CASERGRSGANVLTF
TRBJ1-2 | TRBD1 | once | TRBV27 | TGTGCCACCGGGACAGGGGGTAACTATGGCTACACCTTC | CATGTGGNYGYTF
TRBJ2-7 | . | . | TRBV11-2 | TGTGCCAGCACCAACATCAGGGGACGGGGGGACGAGCAGTACTTC | CASTNIRGRGDEQYF
TRBJ2-5 | TRBD2 | . | TRBV5-5 | TGTGCCAGCAGCCTTTCGACTAGCGGGGGGGCTTTTCGAGAGACCCAGTACTTC | CASSLSTSGGAFRETQYF
TRBJ2-7 | TRBD1 | . | TRBV18 | TGTGCCAGCTCACCAGTCGGGACAGGGGTTCCCTACGAGCAGTACTTC | CASSPVGTGVPYEQYF
TRBJ2-7 | TRBD1 | . | TRBV5-1 | TGCGCCAGCAGCTTGGAGACAGGGGGCTTCGGCGAGCAGTACTTC | CASSLETGGFGEQYF
TRBJ1-1 | . | . | TRBV7-2 | TGTGCCAGCAGCTTGAGATCCTCCCTGAACACTGAAGCTTTCTTT | CASSLRSSLNTEAFF
TRBJ1-2 | TRBD1 | . | TRBV18 | TGTGCCAGCTCCCTCGACAGGGTATATGGCTACACCTTC | CASSLDRVYGYTF
TRBJ2-3 | TRBD2 | . | TRBV7-9 | TGTGCCAGCAGCCTGACTAGCGGAAGCACAGATACGCAGTATTTT | CASSLTSGSTDTQYF
TRBJ2-2 | . | . | TRBV7-8 | TGTGCCAGCAGCCCCCGTGGGGGGTCGAGAACCGGGGAGCTGTTTTTT | CASSPRGGSRTGELFF
TRBJ2-6 | . | . | TRBV20-1 | TGCAGTGCTAGTACCCAGGGCCTAGGTGGGGCCAACGTCCTGACTTTC | CSASTQGLGGANVLTF
TRBJ2-3 | . | . | TRBV5-1 | TGCGCCAGCAGCTGGCGGGGCGGGGCAGATACGCAGTATTTT | CASSWRGGADTQYF
TRBJ1-2 | TRBD1 | . | TRBV11-2 | TGTGCCAGCAGCGGGGGACAGAGTAACTATGGCTACACCTTC | CASSGGQSNYGYTF
TRBJ1-2 | . | . | TRBV6-4 | TGTGCCAGCAGTGACTCCGTCCTTAACAGCCATGGCTACACCTTC | CASSDSVLNSHGYTF
TRBJ1-6 | TRBD1 | many | TRBV5-4 | TGTGCCAGCAGCTTGGGGGGACAGATAATTAGATCACCCCTCCACTTT | CASSLGGQIIRSPLHF
TRBJ2-1 | . | . | TRBV28 | TGTGCCAGCATTAGCGGAAATGAGCAGTTCTTC | CASISGNEQFF
TRBJ2-7 | . | . | TRBV6-5 | TGTGCCACAGTCAGGGTCCCATCGTCCTACGAGCAGTACTTC | CATVRVPSSYEQYF
TRBJ1-5 | TRBD1 | once | TRBV3-1/TRBV3-2 | TGTGCCAGCAGCCAAGGGCGGACAGGGGGCAATCAGCCCCAGCATTTT | CASSQGRTGGNQPQHF
TRBJ1-5 | TRBD1 | few | TRBV19 | TGTGCCAGTAGAATTAACAGGGGGGAAAATCAGCCCCAGCATTTT | CASRINRGENQPQHF
TRBJ1-3 | . | . | TRBV18 | TGTGCCAGCTCACCACCGGCAGGGAGAAACACCATATATTTT | CASSPPAGRNTIYF
TRBJ1-5 | TRBD1 | . | TRBV19 | TGTGCCAGTAGCTACAGGGGTGGCAATCAGCCCCAGCATTTT | CASSYRGGNQPQHF
TRBJ2-1 | TRBD2 | . | TRBV7-9 | TGTGCCAGCAGCTCTCCGACTAGCGGGGGGGACAAGCAGTTCTTC | CASSSPTSGGDKQFF
TRBJ2-7 | . | . | TRBV19 | TGTGCCAGTAGTTTCTCGGACACACCCTACGAGCAGTACTTC | CASSFSDTPYEQYF